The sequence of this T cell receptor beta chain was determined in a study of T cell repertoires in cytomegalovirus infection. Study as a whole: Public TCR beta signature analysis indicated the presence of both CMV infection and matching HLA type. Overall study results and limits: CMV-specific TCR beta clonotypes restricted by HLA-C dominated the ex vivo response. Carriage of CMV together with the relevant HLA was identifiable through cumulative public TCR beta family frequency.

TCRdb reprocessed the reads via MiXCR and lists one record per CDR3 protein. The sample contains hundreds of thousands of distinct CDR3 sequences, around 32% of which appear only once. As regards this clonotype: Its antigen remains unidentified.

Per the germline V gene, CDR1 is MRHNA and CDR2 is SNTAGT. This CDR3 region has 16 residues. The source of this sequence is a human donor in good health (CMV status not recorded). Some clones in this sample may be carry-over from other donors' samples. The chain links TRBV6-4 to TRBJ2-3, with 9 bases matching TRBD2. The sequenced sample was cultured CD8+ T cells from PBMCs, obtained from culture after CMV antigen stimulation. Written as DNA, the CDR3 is TGTGTGTGCAGTGACTCAGTAGCGGGGGCCACAGATACGCAGTATTTT. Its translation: CVCSDSVAGATDTQYF.